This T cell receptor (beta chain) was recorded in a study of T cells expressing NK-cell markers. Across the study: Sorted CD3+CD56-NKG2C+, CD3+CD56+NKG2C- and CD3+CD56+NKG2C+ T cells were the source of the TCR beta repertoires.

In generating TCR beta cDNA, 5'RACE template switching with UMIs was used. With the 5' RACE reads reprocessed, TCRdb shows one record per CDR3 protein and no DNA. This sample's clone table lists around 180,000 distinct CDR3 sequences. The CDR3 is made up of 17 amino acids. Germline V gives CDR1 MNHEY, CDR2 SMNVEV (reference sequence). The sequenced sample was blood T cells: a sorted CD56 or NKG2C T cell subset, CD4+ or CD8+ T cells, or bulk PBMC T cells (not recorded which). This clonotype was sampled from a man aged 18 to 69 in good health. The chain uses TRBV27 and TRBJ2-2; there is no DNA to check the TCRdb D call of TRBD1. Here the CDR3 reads CASSFGPPGASAGELFF.